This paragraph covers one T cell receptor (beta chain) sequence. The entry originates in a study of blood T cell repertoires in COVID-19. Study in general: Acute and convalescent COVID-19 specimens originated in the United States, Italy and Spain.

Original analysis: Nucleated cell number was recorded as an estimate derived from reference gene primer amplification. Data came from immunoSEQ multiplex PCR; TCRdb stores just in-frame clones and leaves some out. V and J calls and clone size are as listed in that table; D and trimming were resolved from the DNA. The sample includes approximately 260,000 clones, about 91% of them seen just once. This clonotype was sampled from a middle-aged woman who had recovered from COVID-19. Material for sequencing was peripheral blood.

The CDR3 DNA reads as TGTGCCAGCAGTTTCTCCGGGACAGGGATTTCTGGGGCCAACGTCCTGACTTTC. Translated, it gives CASSFSGTGISGANVLTF. J is TRBJ2-6 and V is TRBV27; 9 bases are shared with TRBD1. The V and J ends lost 3 bases and 1 base, in that order; junction bases with no gene match: 7. The germline gives CDR1 MNHEY, CDR2 SMNVEV (reference sequence). This CDR3 contains 18 residues.